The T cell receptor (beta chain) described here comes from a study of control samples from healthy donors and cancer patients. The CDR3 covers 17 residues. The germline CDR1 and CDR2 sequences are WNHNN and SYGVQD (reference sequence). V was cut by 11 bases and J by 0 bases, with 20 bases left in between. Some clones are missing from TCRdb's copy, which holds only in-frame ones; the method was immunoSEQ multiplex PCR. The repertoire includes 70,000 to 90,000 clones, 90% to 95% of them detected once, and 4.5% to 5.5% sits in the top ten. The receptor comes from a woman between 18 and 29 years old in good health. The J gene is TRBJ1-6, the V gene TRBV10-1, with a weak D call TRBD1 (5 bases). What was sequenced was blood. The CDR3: CAGGEGSESSYNSPLHF. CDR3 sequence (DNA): TGCGCCGGGGGGGAGGGGTCCGAGAGCTCCTATAATTCACCCCTCCACTTT.